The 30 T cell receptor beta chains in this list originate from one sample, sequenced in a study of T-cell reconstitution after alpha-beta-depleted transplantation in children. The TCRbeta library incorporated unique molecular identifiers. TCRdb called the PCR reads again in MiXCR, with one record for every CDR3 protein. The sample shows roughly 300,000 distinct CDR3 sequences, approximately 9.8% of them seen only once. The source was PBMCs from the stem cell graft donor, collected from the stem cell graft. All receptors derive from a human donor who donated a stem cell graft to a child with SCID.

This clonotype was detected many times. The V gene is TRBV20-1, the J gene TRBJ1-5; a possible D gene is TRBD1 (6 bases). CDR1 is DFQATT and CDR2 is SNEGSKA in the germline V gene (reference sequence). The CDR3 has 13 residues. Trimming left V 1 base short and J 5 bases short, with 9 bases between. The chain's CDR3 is CSARGAGDQPQHF. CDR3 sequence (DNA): TGCAGTGCTAGAGGGGCAGGGGATCAGCCCCAGCATTTT.

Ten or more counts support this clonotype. The CDR3 nucleotides read TGTGCCAGCAGGCCATCTAGCCTGGGCGAGCAGTTCTTC. Translated, it gives CASRPSSLGEQFF. V and J are TRBV14 and TRBJ2-1, with D possibly matching TRBD2 (5 bases). CDR3 length equals 13 residues. Germline loops: CDR1 SGHDN, CDR2 FVKESK. V was clipped by 6 bases and J by 10 bases, with 16 bases between them.

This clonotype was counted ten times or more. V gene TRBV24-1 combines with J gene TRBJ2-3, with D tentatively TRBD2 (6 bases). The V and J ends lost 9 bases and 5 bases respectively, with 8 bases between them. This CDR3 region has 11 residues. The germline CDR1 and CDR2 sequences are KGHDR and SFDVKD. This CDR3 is CATGEEDTQYF. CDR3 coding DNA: TGTGCCACCGGGGAGGAAGATACGCAGTATTTT.

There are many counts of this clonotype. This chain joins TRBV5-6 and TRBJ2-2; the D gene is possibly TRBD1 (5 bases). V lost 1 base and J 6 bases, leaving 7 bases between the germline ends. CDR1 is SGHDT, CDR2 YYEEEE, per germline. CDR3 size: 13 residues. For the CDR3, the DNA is TGTGCCAGCAGCTTGTCAGGGTCCGGGGAGCTGTTTTTT. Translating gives CASSLSGSGELFF.

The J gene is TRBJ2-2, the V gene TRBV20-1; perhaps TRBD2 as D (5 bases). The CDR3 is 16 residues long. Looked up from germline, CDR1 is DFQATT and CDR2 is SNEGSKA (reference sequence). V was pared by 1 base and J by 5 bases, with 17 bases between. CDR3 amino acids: CSARGGFAGGTGELFF. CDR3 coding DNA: TGCAGTGCTAGAGGGGGTTTTGCGGGTGGGACCGGGGAGCTGTTTTTT.

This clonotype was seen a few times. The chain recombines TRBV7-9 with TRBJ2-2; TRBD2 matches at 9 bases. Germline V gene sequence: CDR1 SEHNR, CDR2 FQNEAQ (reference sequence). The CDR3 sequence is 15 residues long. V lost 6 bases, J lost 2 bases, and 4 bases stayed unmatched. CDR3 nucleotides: TGTGCCAGCAGGTCTAGCGGGGCCAACACCGGGGAGCTGTTTTTT. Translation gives CASRSSGANTGELFF.

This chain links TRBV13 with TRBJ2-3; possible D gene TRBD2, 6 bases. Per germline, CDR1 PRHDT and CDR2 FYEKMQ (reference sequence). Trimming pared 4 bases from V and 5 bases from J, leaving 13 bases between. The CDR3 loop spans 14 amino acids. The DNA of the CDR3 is TGTGCCAGCAGCTCCACGGGACTGGTAGATACGCAGTATTTT. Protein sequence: CASSSTGLVDTQYF.

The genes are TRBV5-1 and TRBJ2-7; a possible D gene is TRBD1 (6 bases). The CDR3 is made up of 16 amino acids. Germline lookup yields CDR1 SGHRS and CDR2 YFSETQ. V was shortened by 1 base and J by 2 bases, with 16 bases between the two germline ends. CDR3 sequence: CASSLNRWDKAYEQYF. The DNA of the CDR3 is TGCGCCAGCAGCTTGAATCGATGGGACAAGGCCTACGAGCAGTACTTC.

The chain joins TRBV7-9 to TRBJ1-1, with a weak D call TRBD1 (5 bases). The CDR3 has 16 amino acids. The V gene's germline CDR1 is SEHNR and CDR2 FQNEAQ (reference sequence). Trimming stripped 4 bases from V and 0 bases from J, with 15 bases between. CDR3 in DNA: TGTGCCAGCAGCTCAGGGACCGTCAGCGTGAACACTGAAGCTTTCTTT. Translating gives CASSSGTVSVNTEAFF.

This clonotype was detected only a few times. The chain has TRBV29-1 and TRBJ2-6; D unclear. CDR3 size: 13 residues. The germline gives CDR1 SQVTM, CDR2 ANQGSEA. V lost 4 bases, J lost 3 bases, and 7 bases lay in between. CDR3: CSVVGIGANVLTF. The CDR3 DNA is TGCAGCGTTGTGGGTATTGGGGCCAACGTCCTGACTTTC.

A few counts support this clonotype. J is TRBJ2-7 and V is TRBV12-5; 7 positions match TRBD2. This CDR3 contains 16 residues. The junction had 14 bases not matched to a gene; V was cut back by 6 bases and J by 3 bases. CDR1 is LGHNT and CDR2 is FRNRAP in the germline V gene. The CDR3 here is CASGLPLGGENYEQYF. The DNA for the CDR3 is TGTGCTAGTGGCCTTCCCTTGGGGGGGGAAAACTACGAGCAGTACTTC.

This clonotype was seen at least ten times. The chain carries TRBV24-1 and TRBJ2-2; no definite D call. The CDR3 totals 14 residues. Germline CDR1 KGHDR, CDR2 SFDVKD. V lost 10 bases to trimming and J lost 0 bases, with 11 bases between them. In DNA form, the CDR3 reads TGTGCCACGGAAGATTACCCGAACACCGGGGAGCTGTTTTTT. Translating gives CATEDYPNTGELFF.

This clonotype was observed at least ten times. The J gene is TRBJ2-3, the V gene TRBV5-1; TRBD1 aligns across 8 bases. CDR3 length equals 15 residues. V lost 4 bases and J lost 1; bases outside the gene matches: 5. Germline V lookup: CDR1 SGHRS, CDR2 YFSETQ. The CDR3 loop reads CASSPGTGRTDTQYF. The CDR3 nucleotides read TGCGCCAGCAGCCCCGGGACAGGACGCACAGATACGCAGTATTTT.

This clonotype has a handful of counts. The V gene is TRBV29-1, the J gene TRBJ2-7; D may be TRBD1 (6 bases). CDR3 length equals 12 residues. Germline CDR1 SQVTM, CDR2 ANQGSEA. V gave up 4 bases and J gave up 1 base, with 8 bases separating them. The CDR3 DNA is TGCAGCGTTGGGGACATTTCCTACGAGCAGTACTTC. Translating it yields CSVGDISYEQYF.

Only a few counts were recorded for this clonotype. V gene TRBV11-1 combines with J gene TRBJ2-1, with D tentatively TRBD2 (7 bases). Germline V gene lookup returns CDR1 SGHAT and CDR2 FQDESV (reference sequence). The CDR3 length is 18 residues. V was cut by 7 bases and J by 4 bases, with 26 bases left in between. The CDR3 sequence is CASNNPGVVRGLYNEQFF. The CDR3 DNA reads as TGTGCCAGCAACAATCCCGGGGTTGTGCGGGGGCTTTACAATGAGCAGTTCTTC. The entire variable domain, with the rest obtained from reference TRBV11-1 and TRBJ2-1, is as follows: EAEVAQSPRYKITEKSQAVAFWCDPISGHATLYWYRQILGQGPELLVQFQDESVVDDSQLPKDRFSAERLKGVDSTLKIQPAELGDSAMYLCASNNPGVVRGLYNEQFFGPGTRLTVL.

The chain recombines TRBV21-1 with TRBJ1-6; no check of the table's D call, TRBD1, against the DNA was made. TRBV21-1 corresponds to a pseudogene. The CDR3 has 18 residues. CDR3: CASSKGEEGQDYNSPLHF. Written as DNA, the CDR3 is TGTGCCAGCAGCAAAGGTGAGGAAGGACAGGATTATAATTCACCCCTCCACTTT.

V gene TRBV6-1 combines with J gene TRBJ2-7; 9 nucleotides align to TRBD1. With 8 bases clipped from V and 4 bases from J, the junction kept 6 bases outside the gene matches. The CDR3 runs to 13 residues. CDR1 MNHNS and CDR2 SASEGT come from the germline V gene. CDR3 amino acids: CASGGQGLYEQYF. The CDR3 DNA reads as TGTGCCAGCGGGGGACAGGGTCTTTACGAGCAGTACTTC.

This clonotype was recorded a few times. The CDR3 nucleotides are TGTGCCAGCAGCCAAGCCTGGGCCAAGGAGACCCAGTACTTC. Encoded protein: CASSQAWAKETQYF. J is TRBJ2-5 and V is TRBV27; D is undetermined. The V end was cut by 6 bases, the J end by 5 bases, with 16 bases between. The CDR3 sequence is 14 residues long. The germline V gene encodes CDR1 MNHEY and CDR2 SMNVEV (reference sequence).

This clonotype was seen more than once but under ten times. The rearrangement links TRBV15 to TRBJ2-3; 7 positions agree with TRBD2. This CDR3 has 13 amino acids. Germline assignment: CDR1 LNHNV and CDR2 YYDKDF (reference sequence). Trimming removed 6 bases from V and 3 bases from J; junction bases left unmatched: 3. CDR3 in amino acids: CATRAGRTDTQYF. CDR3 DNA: TGTGCCACCAGAGCGGGGAGGACAGATACGCAGTATTTT. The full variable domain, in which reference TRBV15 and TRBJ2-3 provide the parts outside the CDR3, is DAMVIQNPRYQVTQFGKPVTLSCSQTLNHNVMYWYQQKSSQAPKLLFHYYDKDFNNEADTPDNFQSRRPNTSFCFLDIRSPGLGDTAMYLCATRAGRTDTQYFGPGTRLTVL.

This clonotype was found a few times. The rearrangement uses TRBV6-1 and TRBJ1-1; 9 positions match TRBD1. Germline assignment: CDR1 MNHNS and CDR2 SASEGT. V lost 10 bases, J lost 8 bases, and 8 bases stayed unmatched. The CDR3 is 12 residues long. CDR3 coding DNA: TGTGCCATTTCCTCGACAGGGGGAGAAGCTTTCTTT. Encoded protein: CAISSTGGEAFF.

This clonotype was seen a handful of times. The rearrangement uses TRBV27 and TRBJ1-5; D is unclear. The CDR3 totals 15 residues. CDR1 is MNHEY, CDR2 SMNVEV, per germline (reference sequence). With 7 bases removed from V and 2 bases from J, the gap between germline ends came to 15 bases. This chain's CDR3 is CASKNTVAGNQPQHF. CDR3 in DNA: TGTGCCAGCAAAAATACCGTGGCCGGCAATCAGCCCCAGCATTTT.

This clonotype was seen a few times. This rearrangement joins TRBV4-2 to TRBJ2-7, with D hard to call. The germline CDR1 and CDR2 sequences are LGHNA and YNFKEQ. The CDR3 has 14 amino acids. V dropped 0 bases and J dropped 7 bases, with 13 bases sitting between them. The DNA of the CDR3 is TGTGCCAGCAGCCAAGATGACCCAATTGGAGAGCAGTACTTC. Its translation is CASSQDDPIGEQYF.

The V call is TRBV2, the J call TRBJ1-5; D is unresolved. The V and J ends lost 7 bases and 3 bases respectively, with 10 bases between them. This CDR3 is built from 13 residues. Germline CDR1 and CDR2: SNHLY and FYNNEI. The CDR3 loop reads CASKEDNNQPQHF. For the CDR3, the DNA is TGTGCCAGCAAGGAGGATAACAATCAGCCCCAGCATTTT.

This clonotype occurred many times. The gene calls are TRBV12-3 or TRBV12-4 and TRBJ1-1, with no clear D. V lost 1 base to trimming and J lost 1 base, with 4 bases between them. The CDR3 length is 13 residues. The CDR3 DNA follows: TGTGCCAGCAGTTTAGGCCCGAACACTGAAGCTTTCTTT. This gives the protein CASSLGPNTEAFF.

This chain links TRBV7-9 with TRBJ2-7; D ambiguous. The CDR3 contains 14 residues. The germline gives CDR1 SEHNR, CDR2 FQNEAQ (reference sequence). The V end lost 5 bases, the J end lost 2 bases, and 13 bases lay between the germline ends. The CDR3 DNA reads TGTGCCAGCAGCCCCGGCGCCTGGGCCTACGAGCAGTACTTC. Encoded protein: CASSPGAWAYEQYF.

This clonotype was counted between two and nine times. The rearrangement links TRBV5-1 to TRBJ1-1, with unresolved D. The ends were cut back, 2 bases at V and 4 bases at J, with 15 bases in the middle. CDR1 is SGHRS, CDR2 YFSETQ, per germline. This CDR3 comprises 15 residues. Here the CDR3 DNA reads TGCGCCAGCAGCTTAGGACGCCCGGTGGGCACTGAAGCTTTCTTT. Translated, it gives CASSLGRPVGTEAFF.

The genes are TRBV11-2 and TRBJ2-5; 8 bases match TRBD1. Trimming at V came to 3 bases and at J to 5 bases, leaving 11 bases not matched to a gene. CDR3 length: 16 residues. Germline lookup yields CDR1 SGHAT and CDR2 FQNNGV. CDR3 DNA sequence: TGTGCCAGCAGCTTCCACCCAGGGGGCCGTACCGAGACCCAGTACTTC. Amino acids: CASSFHPGGRTETQYF.

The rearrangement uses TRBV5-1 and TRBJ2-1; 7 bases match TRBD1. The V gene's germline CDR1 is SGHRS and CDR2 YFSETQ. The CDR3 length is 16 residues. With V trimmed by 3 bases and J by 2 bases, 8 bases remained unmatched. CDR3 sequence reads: CASSWDSLSTYNEQFF. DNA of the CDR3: TGCGCCAGCAGCTGGGACAGCCTAAGCACCTACAATGAGCAGTTCTTC.

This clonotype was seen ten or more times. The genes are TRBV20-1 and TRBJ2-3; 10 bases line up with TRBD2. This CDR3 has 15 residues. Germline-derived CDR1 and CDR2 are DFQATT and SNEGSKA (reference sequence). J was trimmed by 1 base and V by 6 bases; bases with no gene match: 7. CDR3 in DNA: TGCAGTGCAAGGAGCCTAGCGGGGGGCACAGATACGCAGTATTTT. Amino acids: CSARSLAGGTDTQYF.

The CDR3 DNA is TGCAGTGCTAGAGTCAGACTTACCTCTGACAATGAGCAGTTCTTC. Translating gives CSARVRLTSDNEQFF. The rearrangement joins TRBV20-1 to TRBJ2-1; D remains ambiguous. V was cut by 1 base and J by 5 bases, with 15 bases left in between. The CDR3 has 15 residues. The germline gives CDR1 DFQATT, CDR2 SNEGSKA (reference sequence).